This T cell receptor (beta chain) appears in the sequencing data of a study of shared clonotypes between healthy human individuals. The CDR3 loop spans 14 amino acids. CDR1 and CDR2 (germline): KGHSH, LQKENI. V gave up 2 bases and J gave up 3 bases, with 5 bases separating them. This table comes from immunoSEQ multiplex PCR, and its TCRdb copy is limited to in-frame clones, with some not included. The sample has 2 million to 2.5 million clones, just under 95% seen once. This clone is a singleton in its sample. V gene TRBV18 combines with J gene TRBJ1-6; perhaps TRBD1 as D (5 bases). The clonotype comes from a man in his late teens or twenties in good health. Some clones in this sample may be carry-over from other donors' samples. Sample: naive CD4+ T cells from PBMCs. Subset denoted: CD45RA+ positively selected. CDR3 region: CASSPDSYNSPLHF. The CDR3 DNA reads TGTGCCAGCTCACCAGACAGCTATAATTCACCCCTCCACTTT.